This T cell receptor (beta chain) appears in the sequencing data of a study of T cell changes during pregnancy in multiple sclerosis. Germline lookup yields CDR1 LNHNV and CDR2 YYDKDF (reference sequence). V was clipped by 1 base and J by 5 bases; unmatched bases: 1. The CDR3 spans 13 residues. Repertoires were generated with immunoSEQ multiplex PCR, while TCRdb's copy carries only in-frame clones and drops some. The table records more than 30,000 clones, about nine tenths of them present only once. This clone was picked up a small number of times. The sequences come from CD4+ T cells from peripheral blood mononuclear cells, collected in the third trimester of pregnancy. This chain links TRBV15 with TRBJ2-7; 8 nucleotides agree with TRBD1. This receptor was identified in a female donor in good health, enrolled as a control in a pregnancy study. The CDR3 spells CATSRGTGNEQYF. CDR3 in DNA: TGTGCCACCAGCAGAGGGACAGGGAACGAGCAGTACTTC.